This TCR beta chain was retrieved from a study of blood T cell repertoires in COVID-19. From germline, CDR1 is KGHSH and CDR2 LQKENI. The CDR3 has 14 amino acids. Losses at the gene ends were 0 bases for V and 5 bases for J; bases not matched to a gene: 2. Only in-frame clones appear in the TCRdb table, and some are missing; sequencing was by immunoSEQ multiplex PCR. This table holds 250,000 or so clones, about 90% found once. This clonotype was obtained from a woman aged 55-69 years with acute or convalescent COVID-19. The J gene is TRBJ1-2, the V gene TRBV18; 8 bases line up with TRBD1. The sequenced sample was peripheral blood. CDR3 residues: CASSPPGQAYGYTF. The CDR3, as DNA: TGTGCCAGCTCACCACCGGGACAGGCATATGGCTACACCTTC.